One and the same sample provided the 18 T cell receptor beta chains below, sequenced in a study of OX40 agonist ivuxolimab in advanced cancers. Data came from immunoSEQ multiplex PCR; TCRdb stores just in-frame clones and leaves some out. The sample yields 49,000 or so clones, 70% to 90% seen once. The sequencing used CD4+ or CD8+ T cells sorted from blood, collected in a trial of the OX40 agonist ivuxolimab. The receptors derive from an adult with an advanced solid tumor such as melanoma, head and neck, liver or kidney cancer.

The rearrangement joins TRBV9 to TRBJ2-4; 12 bases agree with TRBD2. Germline-derived CDR1 and CDR2 are SGDLS and YYNGEE. The length of the CDR3 is 14 residues. V shed 3 bases and J 7 bases; nucleotides not matched to a gene: 2. CDR3 in DNA: TGTGCCAGCAGCGGAACTAGCGGGGGGAACATTCAGTACTTC. It is translated as CASSGTSGGNIQYF.

This sequence joins TRBV6-5 and TRBJ1-2; D gene unclear. The ends were cut back, 2 bases at V and 4 bases at J, with 11 bases in the middle. CDR3 length: 14 residues. In germline, CDR1 is MNHEY, CDR2 SVGAGI. The DNA of the CDR3 is TGTGCCAGCAGTTACCGGGAGGAATCCTATGGCTACACCTTC. This codes for CASSYREESYGYTF.

The chain links TRBV9 to TRBJ2-3; 7 bases are a match to TRBD1. The CDR3 has 16 residues. Per the germline V gene, CDR1 is SGDLS and CDR2 is YYNGEE. V dropped 3 bases and J dropped 2; count of bases not matched to a gene: 9. The CDR3 is CASSAETGRNTDTQYF. In DNA, the CDR3 is TGTGCCAGCAGCGCTGAGACAGGGCGAAACACAGATACGCAGTATTTT.

In this sample, this clone turned up once. The V and J genes are TRBV5-1 and TRBJ2-3, with a weak D call TRBD1 (6 bases). Germline CDR1 SGHRS, CDR2 YFSETQ. CDR3 length: 16 amino acids. V dropped 3 bases and J dropped 0 bases, with 14 bases sitting between them. CDR3: CASSSGGSPSTDTQYF. The CDR3 region has the DNA TGCGCCAGCAGCTCTGGGGGCTCTCCTAGCACAGATACGCAGTATTTT. Filled out from reference TRBV5-1 and TRBJ2-3, the complete variable domain reads KAGVTQTPRYLIKTRGQQVTLSCSPISGHRSVSWYQQTPGQGLQFLFEYFSETQRNKGNFPGRFSGRQFSNSRSEMNVSTLELGDSALYLCASSSGGSPSTDTQYFGPGTRLTVL.

The chain links TRBV5-1 to TRBJ1-2; 9 nucleotides align to TRBD1. The V and J ends lost 3 bases and 2 bases, in that order; junction bases with no gene match: 5. Germline V CDR1 and CDR2: SGHRS, YFSETQ. This CDR3 region has 15 residues. The CDR3 loop is CASSWTGQGNYGYTF. The CDR3 nucleotides are TGCGCCAGCAGCTGGACGGGACAGGGCAACTATGGCTACACCTTC.

This CDR3 reads CASSQAQGGPGGPELYNEQFF. In DNA, the CDR3 is TGTGCCAGCAGCCAAGCCCAGGGGGGACCGGGGGGGCCCGAGCTATACAATGAGCAGTTCTTC. The chain employs TRBV4-2 and TRBJ2-1; TRBD2 is a possible D gene (8 bases). The CDR3 length is 21 residues. Germline V lookup: CDR1 LGHNA, CDR2 YNFKEQ. V lost 1 base and J 4 bases, leaving 29 bases between the germline ends.

The chain joins TRBV19 to TRBJ1-2, with D unresolved. The ends were cut back, 2 bases at V and 11 bases at J, with 9 bases in the middle. Germline assignment: CDR1 LNHDA and CDR2 SQIVND (reference sequence). The CDR3 sequence is 11 residues long. CDR3 region: CASSIPEGYTF. The DNA of the CDR3 is TGTGCCAGTAGTATACCCGAGGGTTACACCTTC. Using reference TRBV19 and TRBJ1-2 for the parts outside the CDR3, the full variable domain is DGGITQSPKYLFRKEGQNVTLSCEQNLNHDAMYWYRQDPGQGLRLIYYSQIVNDFQKGDIAEGYSVSREKKESFPLTVTSAQKNPTAFYLCASSIPEGYTFGSGTRLTVV.

The V call is TRBV27, the J call TRBJ2-3; tentative D call: TRBD2 (7 bases). The germline V gene has CDR1 MNHEY and CDR2 SMNVEV (reference sequence). Trimming took 4 bases from V and 0 from J, leaving 17 bases between them. The CDR3 has 17 residues. For the CDR3, the DNA is TGTGCCAGCAGTTCGCCTCCCGGGGGGCCTAGCACAGATACGCAGTATTTT. The encoded protein is CASSSPPGGPSTDTQYF.

This rearrangement joins TRBV7-6 to TRBJ2-3; 7 nucleotides line up with TRBD2. Looked up from germline, CDR1 is SGHVS and CDR2 is FNYEAQ. The V and J ends lost 5 bases and 5 bases, in that order; junction bases with no gene match: 7. The CDR3 has 14 residues. CDR3 sequence: CASSANSGGDTQYF. The CDR3 bases are TGTGCCAGCAGCGCAAACTCGGGGGGAGATACGCAGTATTTT.

By share, this clone counts as medium-sized (0.01 to 0.1%). The chain employs TRBV6-5 and TRBJ2-4, with 8 bases lining up with TRBD1. The CDR3 extends over 14 amino acids. Germline assignment: CDR1 MNHEY and CDR2 SVGAGI. Trimming cost V 4 bases and J 14 bases; bases outside gene matches: 13. The CDR3 coding sequence is TGTGCCAGCAGTTCGGGGACAGGCAGGGTTTTAGAGTACTTC. As protein: CASSSGTGRVLEYF.

This rearrangement joins TRBV19 to TRBJ1-1, with D hard to call. The CDR3 is 13 amino acids. The ends were cut back, 3 bases at V and 3 bases at J, with 8 bases in the middle. CDR1 is LNHDA and CDR2 is SQIVND in the germline V gene (reference sequence). This CDR3 reads CASSMVRDTEAFF. In nucleotides, the CDR3 is TGTGCCAGTAGTATGGTGAGGGACACTGAAGCTTTCTTT.

This chain connects TRBV6-5 to TRBJ1-1; D unresolved. The CDR3 is 13 residues long. The germline CDR1 and CDR2 sequences are MNHEY and SVGAGI. Trimming took 6 bases from V and 1 from J, leaving 9 bases between them. CDR3 residues: CASRAAWNTEAFF. The CDR3 nucleotides are TGTGCCAGCAGGGCGGCCTGGAACACTGAAGCTTTCTTT.

The chain recombines TRBV7-9 with TRBJ1-2; D is uncertain. V was shortened by 1 base and J by 6 bases, with 9 bases between the two germline ends. Germline V gene sequence: CDR1 SEHNR, CDR2 FQNEAQ (reference sequence). This CDR3 spans 13 amino acids. CDR3 sequence reads: CASSLGVDDGYTF. CDR3 in DNA: TGTGCCAGCAGCTTAGGAGTGGATGATGGCTACACCTTC.

As DNA, the CDR3 is TGTGCCAGCAGCTTTGGGGAACGGGACGAGCAGTTCTTC. Protein sequence: CASSFGERDEQFF. The chain links TRBV5-6 to TRBJ2-1, with D tentatively TRBD1 or TRBD2 (5 bases each). Trimming took off 2 bases at V and 10 bases at J, with 13 bases between the two ends. Germline V lookup: CDR1 SGHDT, CDR2 YYEEEE. This CDR3 is built from 13 residues.

The chain carries TRBV4-2 and TRBJ2-2; 11 bases fit TRBD2. The CDR3 runs to 17 residues. The germline CDR1 and CDR2 sequences are LGHNA and YNFKEQ. J lost 4 bases, V lost 1 base, and 5 bases had no gene match. The CDR3 loop is CASSQVLAGGSTGELFF. The CDR3 nucleotides are TGTGCCAGCAGCCAAGTTCTAGCGGGGGGTTCCACCGGGGAGCTGTTTTTT.

J is TRBJ1-2 and V is TRBV28; maybe TRBD1 (6 bases). The CDR3 has 15 amino acids. The V gene's germline CDR1 is MDHEN and CDR2 SYDVKM. The ends were cut back, 5 bases at V and 6 bases at J, with 19 bases in the middle. CDR3 sequence reads: CASSPPAGQRNGYTF. DNA for the CDR3: TGTGCCAGCAGTCCACCGGCCGGACAGCGGAATGGCTACACCTTC.

The J gene is TRBJ2-7, the V gene TRBV6-6, with TRBD2 identical over 10 bases. V shed 5 bases, J shed 2 bases, and the junction held 9 bases outside the gene matches. From germline, CDR1 is MNHNY and CDR2 SVGAGI (reference sequence). The CDR3 consists of 16 residues. DNA of the CDR3: TGTGCCAGCAGTACACCCTGGACTAGCGGAACCTACGAGCAGTACTTC. Translation gives CASSTPWTSGTYEQYF.

The genes are TRBV7-9 and TRBJ2-2, with D perhaps TRBD1 (6 bases). Trimming pared 2 bases from V and 4 bases from J, leaving 8 bases between. Germline V gene lookup returns CDR1 SEHNR and CDR2 FQNEAQ (reference sequence). The CDR3 sequence is 14 residues long. CDR3 amino acids: CASSLPQGTGELFF. The CDR3 nucleotides read TGTGCCAGCAGCTTACCACAGGGCACCGGGGAGCTGTTTTTT.